This passage covers 25 T cell receptor beta chains from one sample sequenced in a study of blood T cell repertoires in COVID-19. Data came from immunoSEQ multiplex PCR; TCRdb stores just in-frame clones and leaves some out. The sample carries tens of thousands of clones, 75% to 90% recorded once. Sequencing used peripheral blood. Receptor source: a man aged 25 to 40 with acute or convalescent COVID-19.

The chain employs TRBV5-1 and TRBJ2-3; 7 bases are shared with TRBD2. The J segment lost 0 bases and the V segment lost 5 bases, leaving 3 bases of the junction unmatched. The length of the CDR3 is 14 residues. CDR1 is SGHRS, CDR2 YFSETQ, per germline. The CDR3 sequence is CASRRESSTDTQYF. The CDR3 DNA follows: TGCGCCAGCAGGCGGGAGAGCAGCACAGATACGCAGTATTTT.

The chain employs TRBV29-1 and TRBJ2-6, with a possible D match to TRBD2 (6 bases). This CDR3 is 16 amino acids long. The V gene's germline CDR1 is SQVTM and CDR2 ANQGSEA. Trimming took 7 bases from V and 0 from J, leaving 16 bases between them. CDR3 in amino acids: CSAEDGSFSGANVLTF. The CDR3 DNA reads as TGCAGCGCTGAGGACGGGAGTTTCTCTGGGGCCAACGTCCTGACTTTC.

The chain uses TRBV7-2 and TRBJ2-7; 9 nucleotides match TRBD2. The CDR3 runs 14 residues. Per the germline V gene, CDR1 is SGHTA and CDR2 is FQGNSA. The junction had 9 bases not matched to a gene; V was cut back by 6 bases and J by 6 bases. This chain's CDR3 is CASSSHSGSGEQYF. The CDR3 bases are TGTGCCAGCAGTTCTCATAGCGGGAGTGGCGAGCAGTACTTC.

J is TRBJ1-5 and V is TRBV2, with TRBD1 identical over 7 bases. The CDR3 spans 15 residues. Germline CDR1 reads SNHLY; CDR2 reads FYNNEI. V dropped 3 bases and J dropped 2; count of bases not matched to a gene: 4. The CDR3 DNA reads TGTGCCAGCAGTGATTACAGGGGAGGCAATCAGCCCCAGCATTTT. This translates into CASSDYRGGNQPQHF. The entire variable domain, with the rest obtained from reference TRBV2 and TRBJ1-5, is as follows: EPEVTQTPSHQVTQMGQEVILRCVPISNHLYFYWYRQILGQKVEFLVSFYNNEISEKSEIFDDQFSVERPDGSNFTLKIRSTKLEDSAMYFCASSDYRGGNQPQHFGDGTRLSIL.

The V and J genes are TRBV4-1 and TRBJ1-2, with TRBD1 matching 8 bases. Germline V gene sequence: CDR1 MGHRA, CDR2 YSYEKL. This CDR3 is built from 14 residues. With V trimmed by 6 bases and J by 2 bases, 5 bases remained unmatched. The CDR3 region is CASRPTGANYGYTF. The CDR3 DNA reads TGCGCCAGCAGACCGACAGGGGCAAACTATGGCTACACCTTC.

CDR3 amino acids: CASSTRTSGRFYEQFF. CDR3 sequence (DNA): TGTGCCAGCAGTACCCGGACTAGCGGGAGGTTCTATGAGCAGTTCTTC. This chain links TRBV28 with TRBJ2-1, with TRBD2 identical over 14 bases. V dropped 5 bases and J dropped 8; count of bases not matched to a gene: 8. The length of the CDR3 is 16 residues. Looked up from germline, CDR1 is MDHEN and CDR2 is SYDVKM.

The chain couples TRBV6-4 to TRBJ2-3; D may be TRBD2 (6 bases). From germline, CDR1 is MRHNA and CDR2 SNTAGT. The length of the CDR3 is 16 residues. Trimming took off 10 bases at V and 3 bases at J, with 23 bases between the two ends. The CDR3 DNA is TGTGCCATCCCCCCAATAGCGGCCGGAGGTACAGATACGCAGTATTTT. It yields the protein CAIPPIAAGGTDTQYF.

The rearrangement joins TRBV4-3 to TRBJ2-1; TRBD2 matches 8 bases. The V gene end was trimmed by 2 bases and the J gene end by 8 bases; junction bases not matched to a gene: 2. CDR1 is LGHNA, CDR2 YSLEER, per germline. The CDR3 consists of 13 residues. This CDR3 reads CASSQKAGDEQFF. CDR3 coding DNA: TGCGCCAGCAGCCAAAAAGCGGGAGATGAGCAGTTCTTC.

The chain has TRBV3-1 (or the pseudogene TRBV3-2) and TRBJ2-3; D remains unclear. This CDR3 has 12 amino acids. The germline gives CDR1 LGHDT, CDR2 YNNKEL (reference sequence). V was pared by 4 bases and J by 6 bases, with 8 bases between. For the CDR3, the DNA is TGTGCCAGCAGCCCCACGAGGGATACGCAGTATTTT. Translated, it gives CASSPTRDTQYF.

V gene TRBV30 combines with J gene TRBJ2-7, with a weak D call TRBD2 (6 bases). Germline values: CDR1 GTSNPN, CDR2 SVGIG (reference sequence). Trimming removed 0 bases from V and 7 bases from J, with 16 bases in between. There are 14 residues in the CDR3. CDR3 loop: CAWSVGGSAGEQYF. The CDR3 DNA sequence: TGTGCCTGGAGTGTAGGAGGGAGTGCGGGTGAGCAGTACTTC.

This clone has just a few counts. V and J are TRBV28 and TRBJ1-2, with 7 nucleotides matching TRBD1. Trimming removed 6 bases from V and 4 bases from J; junction bases left unmatched: 5. This CDR3 is built from 13 residues. Germline V gene lookup returns CDR1 MDHEN and CDR2 SYDVKM. CDR3 bases: TGTGCCAGCAGCCGCCGGGACAGCTATGGCTACACCTTC. Translating gives CASSRRDSYGYTF.

The rearrangement uses TRBV6-5 and TRBJ2-1, with TRBD1 identical over 9 bases. CDR1 and CDR2 from the germline V gene are MNHEY and SVGAGI. The CDR3 is made up of 15 amino acids. V lost 2 bases, J lost 3 bases, and 2 bases stayed unmatched. The CDR3 region is CASSYGTGFYNEQFF. The DNA for the CDR3 is TGTGCCAGCAGTTACGGGACAGGGTTCTACAATGAGCAGTTCTTC.

This chain links TRBV5-4 with TRBJ2-1; TRBD2 is a possible D gene (6 bases). The V gene's germline CDR1 is SGHNT and CDR2 YYREEE (reference sequence). The CDR3 consists of 16 residues. V dropped 3 bases and J dropped 1 base, with 14 bases sitting between them. Here the CDR3 reads CASSSKRAGSYNEQFF. The CDR3 DNA reads as TGTGCCAGCAGCTCCAAGCGGGCGGGATCCTACAATGAGCAGTTCTTC.

This sequence joins TRBV3-1 (or the pseudogene TRBV3-2) and TRBJ2-7; 8 nucleotides line up with TRBD1. With 3 bases clipped from V and 4 bases from J, the junction kept 2 bases outside the gene matches. CDR3 size: 13 residues. CDR1 and CDR2 (germline): LGHDT, YNNKEL (reference sequence). CDR3 region: CASSQDRAYEQYF. CDR3 DNA: TGTGCCAGCAGCCAGGACAGGGCTTACGAGCAGTACTTC.

The chain has TRBV12-3 or TRBV12-4 and TRBJ2-1; TRBD1 matches 7 bases. The CDR3 totals 11 residues. After removal of 6 bases from V and 13 bases from J, the junction contained 6 bases not matched to a gene. The CDR3 region is CASSPGQVQFF. The CDR3 DNA reads TGTGCCAGCAGCCCTGGACAGGTTCAGTTCTTC.

The chain links TRBV6-6 to TRBJ1-4, with 9 bases aligning to TRBD1. The CDR3 loop spans 15 amino acids. V shed 6 bases, J shed 5 bases, and the junction held 7 bases outside the gene matches. The germline V gene has CDR1 MNHNY and CDR2 SVGAGI (reference sequence). DNA for the CDR3: TGTGCCAGCAGGGCGTGGGACAGGGAGAATGAAAAACTGTTTTTT. Translating it yields CASRAWDRENEKLFF.

The V gene is TRBV18, the J gene TRBJ1-4; no reliable D call. Looked up from germline, CDR1 is KGHSH and CDR2 is LQKENI. Trimming took 3 bases from V and 0 from J, leaving 5 bases between them. This CDR3 is built from 14 residues. CDR3 sequence reads: CASSPAATNEKLFF. The DNA for the CDR3 is TGTGCCAGCTCACCGGCAGCAACTAATGAAAAACTGTTTTTT.

J is TRBJ2-1 and V is TRBV7-8; D is perhaps TRBD2 (6 bases). CDR1 is SGHVS, CDR2 FQNEAQ, per germline. This CDR3 spans 13 amino acids. The V end lost 5 bases, the J end lost 15 bases, and 20 bases lay between the germline ends. The CDR3 DNA reads TGTGCCAGCAGCCTGGTGACCGAGCGGGCGGTGTTCTTC. Translation: CASSLVTERAVFF.

The chain recombines TRBV28 with TRBJ2-1, with 9 bases matching TRBD1. The germline gives CDR1 MDHEN, CDR2 SYDVKM. The CDR3 runs to 11 residues. Trimming at V came to 6 bases and at J to 9 bases, leaving 0 bases not matched to a gene. CDR3 region: CASRTGGEQFF. The CDR3 DNA reads TGTGCCAGCAGGACAGGGGGTGAGCAGTTCTTC.

The chain carries TRBV27 and TRBJ2-1; 13 nucleotides line up with TRBD2. CDR3 length: 17 amino acids. The germline V gene encodes CDR1 MNHEY and CDR2 SMNVEV (reference sequence). Losses at the gene ends were 3 bases for V and 7 bases for J; bases not matched to a gene: 9. CDR3 DNA: TGTGCCAGCAGTTTGTTACTAGCGGGAGGGCCCGGGAATGAGCAGTTCTTC. Translated, it gives CASSLLLAGGPGNEQFF.

This clone was counted a single time. The gene calls are TRBV4-1 and TRBJ2-7; 7 bases line up with TRBD1. CDR3 size: 15 residues. Germline CDR1 is MGHRA and CDR2 is YSYEKL. The V gene end was trimmed by 2 bases and the J gene end by 5 bases; junction bases not matched to a gene: 9. The CDR3 spells CASSQFDRDKDEQYF. The CDR3 DNA follows: TGCGCCAGCAGCCAATTTGACAGGGATAAGGACGAGCAGTACTTC.

The chain uses TRBV28 and TRBJ2-2; D is possibly TRBD1 (6 bases). Trimming stripped 6 bases from V and 5 bases from J, with 13 bases between. Per germline, CDR1 MDHEN and CDR2 SYDVKM. The CDR3 loop spans 14 amino acids. CDR3 nucleotides: TGTGCCAGCAGGTTCGCCAGGGGAACCGGGGAGCTGTTTTTT. Translating it yields CASRFARGTGELFF.

The chain carries TRBV19 and TRBJ2-7; TRBD1 agrees at 11 bases. With 4 bases clipped from V and 3 bases from J, the junction kept 2 bases outside the gene matches. Germline V gene lookup returns CDR1 LNHDA and CDR2 SQIVND (reference sequence). CDR3 length: 14 amino acids. Here the CDR3 DNA reads TGTGCCAGTAGTACTGGGACAGGGGGCTACGAGCAGTACTTC. As protein: CASSTGTGGYEQYF.

The chain employs TRBV19 and TRBJ2-1; 7 bases fit TRBD2. The germline V gene has CDR1 LNHDA and CDR2 SQIVND (reference sequence). The CDR3 length is 14 residues. Unmatched junction bases numbered 10, after V lost 10 bases and J lost 4 bases. The DNA of the CDR3 is TGTGCCACCAAGCGGGACGACCTTTACAATGAGCAGTTCTTC. As protein: CATKRDDLYNEQFF.

The chain has TRBV7-2 and TRBJ2-3; TRBD2 agrees at 8 bases. This CDR3 is 15 amino acids long. Germline values: CDR1 SGHTA, CDR2 FQGNSA. The V segment lost 4 bases and the J segment 2 bases; nucleotides outside the gene matches: 5. CDR3 sequence: CASSSLAGITDTQYF. The CDR3 DNA reads TGTGCCAGCAGCTCCTTAGCGGGAATCACAGATACGCAGTATTTT.